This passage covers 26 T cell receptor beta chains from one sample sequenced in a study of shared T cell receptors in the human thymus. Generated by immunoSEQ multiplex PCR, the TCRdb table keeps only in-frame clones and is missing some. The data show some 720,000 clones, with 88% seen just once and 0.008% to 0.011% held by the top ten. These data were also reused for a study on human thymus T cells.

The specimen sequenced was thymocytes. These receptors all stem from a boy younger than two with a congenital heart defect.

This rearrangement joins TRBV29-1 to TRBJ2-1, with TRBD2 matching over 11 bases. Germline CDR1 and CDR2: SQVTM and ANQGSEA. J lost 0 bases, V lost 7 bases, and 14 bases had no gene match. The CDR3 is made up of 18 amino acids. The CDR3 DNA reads TGCAGCGGCTCTCACTTAGCGGGAGGGACGAGCTCCTACAATGAGCAGTTCTTC. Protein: CSGSHLAGGTSSYNEQFF.

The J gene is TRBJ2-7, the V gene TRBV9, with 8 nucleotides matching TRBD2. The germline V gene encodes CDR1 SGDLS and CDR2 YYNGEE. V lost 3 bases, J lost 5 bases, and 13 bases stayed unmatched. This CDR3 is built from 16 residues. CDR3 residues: CASSAPGSGRINEQYF. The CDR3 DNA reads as TGTGCCAGCAGCGCCCCGGGGAGCGGGAGAATCAACGAGCAGTACTTC.

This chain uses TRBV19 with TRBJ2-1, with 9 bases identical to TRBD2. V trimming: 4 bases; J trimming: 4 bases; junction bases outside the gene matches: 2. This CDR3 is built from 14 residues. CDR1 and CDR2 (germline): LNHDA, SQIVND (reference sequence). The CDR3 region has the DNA TGTGCCAGTAGTAGCGGGAGGGATTACAATGAGCAGTTCTTC. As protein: CASSSGRDYNEQFF.

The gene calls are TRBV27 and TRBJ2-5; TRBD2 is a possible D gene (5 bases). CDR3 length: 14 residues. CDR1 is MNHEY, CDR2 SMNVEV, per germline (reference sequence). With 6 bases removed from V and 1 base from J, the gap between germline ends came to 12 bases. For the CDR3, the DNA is TGTGCCAGCAGCACAGAGGGATTCCAAGAGACCCAGTACTTC. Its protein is CASSTEGFQETQYF.

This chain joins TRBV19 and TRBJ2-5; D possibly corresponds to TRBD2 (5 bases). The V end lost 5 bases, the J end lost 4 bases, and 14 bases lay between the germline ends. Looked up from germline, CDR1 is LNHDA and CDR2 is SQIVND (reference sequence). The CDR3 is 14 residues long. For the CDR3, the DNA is TGTGCCAGTAGTGAGGGCGAACCGGCAGAGACCCAGTACTTC. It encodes CASSEGEPAETQYF. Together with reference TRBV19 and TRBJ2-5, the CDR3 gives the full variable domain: DGGITQSPKYLFRKEGQNVTLSCEQNLNHDAMYWYRQDPGQGLRLIYYSQIVNDFQKGDIAEGYSVSREKKESFPLTVTSAQKNPTAFYLCASSEGEPAETQYFGPGTRLLVL.

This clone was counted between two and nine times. DNA of the CDR3: TGTGCCAGCTCACCTCCGGGACACGATAATGAAAAACTGTTTTTT. It specifies CASSPPGHDNEKLFF. The rearrangement links TRBV18 to TRBJ1-4; a possible D gene is TRBD1 (6 bases). CDR1 is KGHSH and CDR2 is LQKENI in the germline V gene. This CDR3 spans 15 amino acids. The ends were cut back, 3 bases at V and 4 bases at J, with 12 bases in the middle. The complete variable domain, with remaining parts taken from reference TRBV18 and TRBJ1-4, reads NAGVMQNPRHLVRRRGQEARLRCSPMKGHSHVYWYRQLPEEGLKFMVYLQKENIIDESGMPKERFSAEFPKEGPSILRIQQVVRGDSAAYFCASSPPGHDNEKLFFGSGTQLSVL.

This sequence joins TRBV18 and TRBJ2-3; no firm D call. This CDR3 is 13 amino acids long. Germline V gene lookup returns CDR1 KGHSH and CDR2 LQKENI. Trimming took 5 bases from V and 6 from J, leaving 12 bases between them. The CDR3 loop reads CASSNPIRDTQYF. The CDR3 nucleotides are TGTGCCAGCTCAAATCCTATCCGTGATACGCAGTATTTT.

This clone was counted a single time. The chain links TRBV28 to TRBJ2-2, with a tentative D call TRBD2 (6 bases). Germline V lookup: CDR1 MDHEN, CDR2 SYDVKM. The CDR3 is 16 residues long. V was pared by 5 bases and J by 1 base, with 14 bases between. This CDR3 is CASSPGTPGNTGELFF. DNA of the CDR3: TGTGCCAGCAGTCCCGGGACTCCAGGGAACACCGGGGAGCTGTTTTTT.

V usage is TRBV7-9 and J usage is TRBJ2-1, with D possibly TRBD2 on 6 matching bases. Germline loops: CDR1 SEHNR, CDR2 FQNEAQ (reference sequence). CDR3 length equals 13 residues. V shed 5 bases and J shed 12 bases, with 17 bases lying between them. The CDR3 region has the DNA TGTGCCAGCAGCCCGGGACTTTCACTGGGGCAGTTCTTC. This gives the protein CASSPGLSLGQFF. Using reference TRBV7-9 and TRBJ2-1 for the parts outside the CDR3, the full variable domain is DTGVSQNPRHKITKRGQNVTFRCDPISEHNRLYWYRQTLGQGPEFLTYFQNEAQLEKSRLLSDRFSAERPKGSFSTLEIQRTEQGDSAMYLCASSPGLSLGQFFGPGTRLTVL.

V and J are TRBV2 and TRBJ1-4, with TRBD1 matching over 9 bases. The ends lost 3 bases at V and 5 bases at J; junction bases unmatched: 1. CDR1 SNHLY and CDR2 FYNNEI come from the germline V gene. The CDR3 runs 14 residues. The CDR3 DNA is TGTGCCAGCAGTGAGACAGGGGGGAATGAAAAACTGTTTTTT. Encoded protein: CASSETGGNEKLFF. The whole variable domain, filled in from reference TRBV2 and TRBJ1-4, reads EPEVTQTPSHQVTQMGQEVILRCVPISNHLYFYWYRQILGQKVEFLVSFYNNEISEKSEIFDDQFSVERPDGSNFTLKIRSTKLEDSAMYFCASSETGGNEKLFFGSGTQLSVL.

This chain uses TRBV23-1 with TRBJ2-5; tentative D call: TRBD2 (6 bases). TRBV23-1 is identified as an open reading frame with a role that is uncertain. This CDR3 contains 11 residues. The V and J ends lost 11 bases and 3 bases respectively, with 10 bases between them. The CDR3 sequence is CASGREETQYF. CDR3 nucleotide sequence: TGCGCCTCCGGGAGAGAAGAGACCCAGTACTTC.

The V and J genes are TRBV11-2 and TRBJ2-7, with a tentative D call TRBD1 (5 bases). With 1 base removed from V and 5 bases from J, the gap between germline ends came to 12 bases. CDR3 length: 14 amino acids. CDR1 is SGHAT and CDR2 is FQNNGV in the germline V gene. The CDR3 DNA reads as TGTGCCAGCAGCTTAGGGTCCGGCAGGGACGAGCAGTACTTC. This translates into CASSLGSGRDEQYF.

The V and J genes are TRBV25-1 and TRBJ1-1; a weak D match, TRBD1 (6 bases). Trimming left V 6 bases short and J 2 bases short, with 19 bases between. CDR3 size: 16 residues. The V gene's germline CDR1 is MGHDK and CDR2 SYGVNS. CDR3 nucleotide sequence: TGTGCCAGCAGAAGTGGGCTCAGGGGCAACAACACTGAAGCTTTCTTT. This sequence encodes CASRSGLRGNNTEAFF.

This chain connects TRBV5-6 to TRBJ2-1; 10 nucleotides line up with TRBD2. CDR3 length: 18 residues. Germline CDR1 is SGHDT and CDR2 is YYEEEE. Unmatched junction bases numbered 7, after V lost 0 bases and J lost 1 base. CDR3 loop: CASSLGDSGRISYNEQFF. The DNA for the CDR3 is TGTGCCAGCAGCTTGGGAGATAGCGGGAGGATATCCTACAATGAGCAGTTCTTC.

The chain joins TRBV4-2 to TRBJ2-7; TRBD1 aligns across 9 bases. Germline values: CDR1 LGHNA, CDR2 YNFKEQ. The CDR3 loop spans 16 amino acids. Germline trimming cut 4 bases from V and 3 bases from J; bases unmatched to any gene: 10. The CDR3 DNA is TGTGCCAGCAGCCTTGGGGGACAGGGAGCGGGCTACGAGCAGTACTTC. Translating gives CASSLGGQGAGYEQYF.

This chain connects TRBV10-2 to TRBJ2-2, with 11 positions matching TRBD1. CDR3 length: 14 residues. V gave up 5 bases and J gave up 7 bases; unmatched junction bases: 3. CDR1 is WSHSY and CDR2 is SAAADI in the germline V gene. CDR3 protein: CASSRTGGFGELFF. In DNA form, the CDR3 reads TGCGCCAGCAGTAGGACAGGGGGCTTCGGGGAGCTGTTTTTT.

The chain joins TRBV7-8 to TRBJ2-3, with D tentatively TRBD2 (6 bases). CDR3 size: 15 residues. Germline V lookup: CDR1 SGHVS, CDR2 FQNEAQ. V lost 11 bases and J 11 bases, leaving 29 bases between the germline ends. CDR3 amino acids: CASARRAGSFFGQYF. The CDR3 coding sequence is TGTGCCTCGGCCCGCAGGGCCGGGAGTTTTTTTGGGCAGTATTTT.

CDR3 sequence: CAISTSGSSTDTQYF. The CDR3, as DNA: TGTGCCATCAGTACTAGCGGGAGCTCCACAGATACGCAGTATTTT. The gene calls are TRBV10-3 and TRBJ2-3; 11 bases fit TRBD2. CDR1 is ENHRY and CDR2 is SYGVKD in the germline V gene. Trimming removed 5 bases from V and 2 bases from J; junction bases left unmatched: 3. This CDR3 has 15 residues.

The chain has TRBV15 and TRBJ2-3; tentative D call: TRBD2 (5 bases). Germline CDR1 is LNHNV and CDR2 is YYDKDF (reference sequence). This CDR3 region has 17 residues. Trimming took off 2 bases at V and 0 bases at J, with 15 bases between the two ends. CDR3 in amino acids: CATSRPGVAPSTDTQYF. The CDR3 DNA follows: TGTGCCACCAGCAGACCCGGGGTAGCCCCTAGCACAGATACGCAGTATTTT.

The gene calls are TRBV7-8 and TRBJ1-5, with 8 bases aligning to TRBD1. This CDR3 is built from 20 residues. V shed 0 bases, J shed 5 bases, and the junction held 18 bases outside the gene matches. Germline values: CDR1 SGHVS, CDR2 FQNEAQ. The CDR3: CASSLAFPGQGANVDQPQHF. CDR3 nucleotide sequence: TGTGCCAGCAGCTTAGCGTTTCCGGGCCAGGGGGCAAATGTAGATCAGCCCCAGCATTTT.

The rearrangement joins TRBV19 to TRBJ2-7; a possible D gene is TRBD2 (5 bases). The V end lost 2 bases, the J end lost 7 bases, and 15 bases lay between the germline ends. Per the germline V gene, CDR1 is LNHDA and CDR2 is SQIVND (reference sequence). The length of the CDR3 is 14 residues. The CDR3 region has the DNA TGTGCCAGTAGTATAACTAAGGGAGAAGGTGAGCAGTACTTC. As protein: CASSITKGEGEQYF.

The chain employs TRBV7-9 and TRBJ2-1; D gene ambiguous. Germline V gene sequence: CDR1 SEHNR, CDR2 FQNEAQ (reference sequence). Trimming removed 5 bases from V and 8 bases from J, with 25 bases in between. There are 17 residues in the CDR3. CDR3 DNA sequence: TGTGCCAGCAGCCCCCGGTACAGCCATAGAGTCACGGATGAGCAGTTCTTC. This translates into CASSPRYSHRVTDEQFF. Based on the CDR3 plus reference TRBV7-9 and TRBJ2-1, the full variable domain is DTGVSQNPRHKITKRGQNVTFRCDPISEHNRLYWYRQTLGQGPEFLTYFQNEAQLEKSRLLSDRFSAERPKGSFSTLEIQRTEQGDSAMYLCASSPRYSHRVTDEQFFGPGTRLTVL.

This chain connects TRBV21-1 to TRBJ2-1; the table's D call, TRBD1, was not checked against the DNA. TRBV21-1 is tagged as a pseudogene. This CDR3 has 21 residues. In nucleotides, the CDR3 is TGTGCCAGCAGCAACAAAGACGAGGGGCAGGGGCGTTTGGACGGTCACAATGAGCAGTTCTTC. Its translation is CASSNKDEGQGRLDGHNEQFF.

The CDR3 region has the DNA TGTGCCAGCAGCTTGAGCGGAGATACGCAGTATTTT. It is translated as CASSLSGDTQYF. The chain recombines TRBV7-3 with TRBJ2-3; perhaps TRBD2 as D (5 bases). There are 12 residues in the CDR3. CDR1 is SGHTA and CDR2 is FQGTGA in the germline V gene. The V and J ends lost 3 bases and 5 bases respectively, with 6 bases between them. The whole variable domain, filled in from reference TRBV7-3 and TRBJ2-3, reads GAGVSQTPSNKVTEKGKYVELRCDPISGHTALYWYRQSLGQGPEFLIYFQGTGAADDSGLPNDRFFAVRPEGSVSTLKIQRTERGDSAVYLCASSLSGDTQYFGPGTRLTVL.

DNA for the CDR3: TGTGCCAGCAGCGTAGAGGGACAGGGGCACGAGACCCAGTACTTC. This sequence encodes CASSVEGQGHETQYF. The J gene is TRBJ2-5, the V gene TRBV9; 10 bases are shared with TRBD1. The length of the CDR3 is 15 residues. Germline loops: CDR1 SGDLS, CDR2 YYNGEE. Unmatched junction bases numbered 4, after V lost 0 bases and J lost 5 bases.

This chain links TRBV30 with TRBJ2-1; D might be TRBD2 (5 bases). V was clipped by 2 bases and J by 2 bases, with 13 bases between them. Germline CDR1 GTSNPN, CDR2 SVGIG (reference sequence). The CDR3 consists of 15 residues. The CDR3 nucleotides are TGTGCCTGGAGTATACTAAGCGGAGCCTACAATGAGCAGTTCTTC. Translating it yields CAWSILSGAYNEQFF.